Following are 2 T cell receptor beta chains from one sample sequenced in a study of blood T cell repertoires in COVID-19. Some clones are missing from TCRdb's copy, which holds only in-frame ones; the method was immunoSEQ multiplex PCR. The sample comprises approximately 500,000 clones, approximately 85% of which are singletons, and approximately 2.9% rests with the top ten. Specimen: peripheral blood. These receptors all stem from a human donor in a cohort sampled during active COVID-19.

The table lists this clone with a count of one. CDR3 nucleotides: TGTGCCAGCAGCTTAGATCGAGCTAACTATGGCTACACCTTC. Amino acids: CASSLDRANYGYTF. The rearrangement joins TRBV7-2 to TRBJ1-2; D is unclear. The CDR3 length is 14 residues. The V end lost 1 base, the J end lost 0 bases, and 6 bases lay between the germline ends. Per the germline V gene, CDR1 is SGHTA and CDR2 is FQGNSA. Full variable domain (missing parts from reference TRBV7-2 and TRBJ1-2): GAGVSQSPSNKVTEKGKDVELRCDPISGHTALYWYRQSLGQGLEFLIYFQGNSAPDKSGLPSDRFSAERTGGSVSTLTIQRTQQEDSAVYLCASSLDRANYGYTFGSGTRLTVV.

The DNA of the CDR3 is TGTGCCAGCAGCGTAATTTCGGGACAGGATCCCCTTGGCTACACCTTC. Protein product: CASSVISGQDPLGYTF. The chain links TRBV9 to TRBJ1-2, with TRBD1 matching over 8 bases. The CDR3 covers 16 residues. Germline CDR1 and CDR2: SGDLS and YYNGEE. Trimming at V came to 1 base and at J to 7 bases, leaving 12 bases not matched to a gene.